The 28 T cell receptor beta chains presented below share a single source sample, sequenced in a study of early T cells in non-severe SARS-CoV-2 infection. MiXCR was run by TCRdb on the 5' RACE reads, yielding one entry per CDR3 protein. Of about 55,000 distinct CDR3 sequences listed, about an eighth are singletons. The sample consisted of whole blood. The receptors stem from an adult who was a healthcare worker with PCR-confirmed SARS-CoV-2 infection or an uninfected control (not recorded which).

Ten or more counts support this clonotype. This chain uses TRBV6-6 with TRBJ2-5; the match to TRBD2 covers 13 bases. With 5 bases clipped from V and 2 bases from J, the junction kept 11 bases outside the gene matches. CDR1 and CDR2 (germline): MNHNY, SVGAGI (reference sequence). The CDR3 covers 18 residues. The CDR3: CASSHKGTSGASQETQYF. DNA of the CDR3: TGTGCCAGCAGTCACAAAGGGACTAGCGGGGCCTCACAAGAGACCCAGTACTTC.

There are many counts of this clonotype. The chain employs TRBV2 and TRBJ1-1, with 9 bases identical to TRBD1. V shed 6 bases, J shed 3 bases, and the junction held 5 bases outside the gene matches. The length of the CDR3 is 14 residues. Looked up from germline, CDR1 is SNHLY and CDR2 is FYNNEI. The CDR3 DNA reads TGTGCCAGCAGAATACGGGACAGGGACACTGAAGCTTTCTTT. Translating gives CASRIRDRDTEAFF.

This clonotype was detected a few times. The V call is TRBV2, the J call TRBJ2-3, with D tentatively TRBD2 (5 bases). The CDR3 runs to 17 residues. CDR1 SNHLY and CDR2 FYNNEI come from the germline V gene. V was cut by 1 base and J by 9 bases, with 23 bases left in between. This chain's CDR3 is CASSEEEDSPSTLTQYF. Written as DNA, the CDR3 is TGTGCCAGCAGTGAAGAAGAGGACTCCCCTTCCACATTGACGCAGTATTTT.

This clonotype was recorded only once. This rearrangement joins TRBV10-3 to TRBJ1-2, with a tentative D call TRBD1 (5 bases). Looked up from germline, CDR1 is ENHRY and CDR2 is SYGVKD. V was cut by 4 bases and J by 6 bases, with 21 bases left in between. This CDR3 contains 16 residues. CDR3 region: CAISARGKAGTDGYTF. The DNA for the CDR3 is TGTGCCATCAGTGCCCGGGGGAAGGCGGGAACCGATGGCTACACCTTC.

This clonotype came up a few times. CDR3 in DNA: TGTGCCAGTAGTATAGGCAGGGGCCGCAGATACTCCTACGAGCAGTACTTC. Translation: CASSIGRGRRYSYEQYF. This chain links TRBV19 with TRBJ2-7; maybe TRBD1 (6 bases). From germline, CDR1 is LNHDA and CDR2 SQIVND (reference sequence). The length of the CDR3 is 17 residues. Trimming took off 1 base at V and 0 bases at J, with 16 bases between the two ends. Variable domain in full (rest from reference TRBV19 and TRBJ2-7): DGGITQSPKYLFRKEGQNVTLSCEQNLNHDAMYWYRQDPGQGLRLIYYSQIVNDFQKGDIAEGYSVSREKKESFPLTVTSAQKNPTAFYLCASSIGRGRRYSYEQYFGPGTRLTVT.

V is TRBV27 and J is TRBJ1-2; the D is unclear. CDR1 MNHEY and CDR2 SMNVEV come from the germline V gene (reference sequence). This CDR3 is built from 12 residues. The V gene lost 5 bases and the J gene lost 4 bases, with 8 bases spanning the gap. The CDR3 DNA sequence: TGTGCCAGCAGTCCCCGGGGCTATGGCTACACCTTC. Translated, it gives CASSPRGYGYTF.

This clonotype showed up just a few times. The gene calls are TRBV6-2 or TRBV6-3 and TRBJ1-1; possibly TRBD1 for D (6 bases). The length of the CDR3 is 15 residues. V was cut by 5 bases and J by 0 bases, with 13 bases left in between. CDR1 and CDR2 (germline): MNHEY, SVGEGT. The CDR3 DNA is TGTGCCAGCAGTAACCCGGGACACCTGAACACTGAAGCTTTCTTT. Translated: CASSNPGHLNTEAFF.

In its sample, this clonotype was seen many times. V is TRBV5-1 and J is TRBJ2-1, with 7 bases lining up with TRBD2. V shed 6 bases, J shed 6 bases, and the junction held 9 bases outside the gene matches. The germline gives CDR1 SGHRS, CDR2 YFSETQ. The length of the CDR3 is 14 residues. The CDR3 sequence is CASTFAGEFNEQFF. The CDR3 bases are TGCGCCAGCACTTTTGCGGGGGAGTTCAATGAGCAGTTCTTC.

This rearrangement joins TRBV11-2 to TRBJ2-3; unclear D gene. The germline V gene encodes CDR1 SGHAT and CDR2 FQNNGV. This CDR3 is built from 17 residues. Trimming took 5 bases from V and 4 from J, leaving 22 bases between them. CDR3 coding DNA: TGTGCCAGCAGCGCCAAGCCCGCGGCCCAGCGCGCAGATACGCAGTATTTT. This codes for CASSAKPAAQRADTQYF. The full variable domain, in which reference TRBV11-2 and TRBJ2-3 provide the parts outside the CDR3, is EAGVAQSPRYKIIEKRQSVAFWCNPISGHATLYWYQQILGQGPKLLIQFQNNGVVDDSQLPKDRFSAERLKGVDSTLKIQPAKLEDSAVYLCASSAKPAAQRADTQYFGPGTRLTVL.

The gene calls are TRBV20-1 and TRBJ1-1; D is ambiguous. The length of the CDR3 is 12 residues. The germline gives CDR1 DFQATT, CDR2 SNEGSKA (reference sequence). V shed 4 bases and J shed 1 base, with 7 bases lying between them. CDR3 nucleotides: TGCAGTGCTACGACACAGAACACTGAAGCTTTCTTT. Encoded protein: CSATTQNTEAFF.

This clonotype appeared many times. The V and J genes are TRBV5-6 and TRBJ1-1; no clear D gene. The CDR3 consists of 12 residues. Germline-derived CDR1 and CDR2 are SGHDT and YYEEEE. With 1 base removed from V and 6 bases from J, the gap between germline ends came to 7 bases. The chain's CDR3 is CASSLLRAEAFF. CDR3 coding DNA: TGTGCCAGCAGCTTGTTAAGAGCTGAAGCTTTCTTT.

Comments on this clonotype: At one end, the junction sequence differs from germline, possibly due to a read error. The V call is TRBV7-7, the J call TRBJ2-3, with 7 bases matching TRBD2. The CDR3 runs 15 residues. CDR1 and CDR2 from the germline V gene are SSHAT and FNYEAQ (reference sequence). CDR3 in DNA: TGTGCTAGCAGCTCCGGGGGGTACGCCACAGATACGCAGTATTTT. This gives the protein CASSSGGYATDTQYF.

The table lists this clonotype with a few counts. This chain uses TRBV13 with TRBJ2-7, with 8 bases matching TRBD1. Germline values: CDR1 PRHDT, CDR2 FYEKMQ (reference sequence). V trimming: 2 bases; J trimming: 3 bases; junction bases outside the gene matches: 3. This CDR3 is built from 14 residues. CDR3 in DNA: TGTGCCAGCAGCTTATTAGGGACAGGCTACGAGCAGTACTTC. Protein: CASSLLGTGYEQYF.

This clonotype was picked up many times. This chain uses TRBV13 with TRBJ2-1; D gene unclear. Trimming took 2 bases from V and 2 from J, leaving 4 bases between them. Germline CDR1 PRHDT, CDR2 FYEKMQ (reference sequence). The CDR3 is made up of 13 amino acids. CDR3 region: CASSLSPYNEQFF. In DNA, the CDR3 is TGTGCCAGCAGCTTAAGTCCCTACAATGAGCAGTTCTTC.

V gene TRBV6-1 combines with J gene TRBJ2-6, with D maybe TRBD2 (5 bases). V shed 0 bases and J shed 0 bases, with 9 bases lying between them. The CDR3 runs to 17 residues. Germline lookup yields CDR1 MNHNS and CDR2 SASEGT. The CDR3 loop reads CASSEAGGPSGANVLTF. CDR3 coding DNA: TGTGCCAGCAGTGAAGCGGGCGGGCCCTCTGGGGCCAACGTCCTGACTTTC.

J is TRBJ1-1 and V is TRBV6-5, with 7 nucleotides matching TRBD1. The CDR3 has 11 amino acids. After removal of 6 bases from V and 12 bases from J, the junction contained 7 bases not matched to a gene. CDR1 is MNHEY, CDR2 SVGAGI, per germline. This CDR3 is CASSTGQTTFF. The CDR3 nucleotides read TGTGCCAGCAGCACGGGACAGACGACTTTCTTT.

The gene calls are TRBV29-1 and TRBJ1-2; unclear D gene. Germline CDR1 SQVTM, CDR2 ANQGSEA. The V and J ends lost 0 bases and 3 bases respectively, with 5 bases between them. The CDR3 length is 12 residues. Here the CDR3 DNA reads TGCAGCGTTGAAGATCGGGACTATGGCTACACCTTC. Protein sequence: CSVEDRDYGYTF.

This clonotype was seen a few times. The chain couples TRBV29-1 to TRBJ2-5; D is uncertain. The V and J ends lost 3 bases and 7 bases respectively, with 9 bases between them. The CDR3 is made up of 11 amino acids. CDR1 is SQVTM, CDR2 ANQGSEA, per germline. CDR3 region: CSVEGLGTQYF. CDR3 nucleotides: TGCAGCGTTGAGGGGTTGGGGACCCAGTACTTC.

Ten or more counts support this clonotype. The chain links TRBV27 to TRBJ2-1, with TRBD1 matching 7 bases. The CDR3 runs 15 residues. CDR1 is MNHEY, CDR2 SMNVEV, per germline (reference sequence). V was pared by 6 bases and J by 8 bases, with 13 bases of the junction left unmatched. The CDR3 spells CASSGRGPPFHEQFF. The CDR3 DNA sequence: TGTGCCAGCAGCGGTAGGGGGCCACCATTTCATGAGCAGTTCTTC.

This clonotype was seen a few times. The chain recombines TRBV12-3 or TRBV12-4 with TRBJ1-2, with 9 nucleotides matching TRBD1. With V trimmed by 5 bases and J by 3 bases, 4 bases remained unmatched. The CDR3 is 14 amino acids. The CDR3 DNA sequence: TGTGCCAGCAGTAACAGGGGGCGCGACTATGGCTACACCTTC. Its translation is CASSNRGRDYGYTF.

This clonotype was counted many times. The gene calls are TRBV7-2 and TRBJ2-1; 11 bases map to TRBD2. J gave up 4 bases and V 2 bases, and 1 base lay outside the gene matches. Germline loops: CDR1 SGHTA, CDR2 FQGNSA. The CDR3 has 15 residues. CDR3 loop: CASSLTSGGYNEQFF. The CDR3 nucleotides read TGTGCCAGCAGCTTAACTAGCGGGGGTTACAATGAGCAGTTCTTC.

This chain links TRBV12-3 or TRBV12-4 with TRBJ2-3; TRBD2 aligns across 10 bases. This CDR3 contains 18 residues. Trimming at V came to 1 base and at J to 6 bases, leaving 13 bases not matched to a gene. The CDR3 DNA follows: TGTGCCAGCAGTTTAGAAGGGCGGCTAGCGGGGGTATGGGATACGCAGTATTTT. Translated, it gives CASSLEGRLAGVWDTQYF.

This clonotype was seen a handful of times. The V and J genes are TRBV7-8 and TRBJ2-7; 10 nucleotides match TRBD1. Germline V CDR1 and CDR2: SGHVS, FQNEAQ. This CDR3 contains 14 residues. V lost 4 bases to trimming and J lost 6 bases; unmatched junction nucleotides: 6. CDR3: CASSSGTGVGEQYF. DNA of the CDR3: TGTGCCAGCAGCTCCGGGACAGGGGTTGGCGAGCAGTACTTC.

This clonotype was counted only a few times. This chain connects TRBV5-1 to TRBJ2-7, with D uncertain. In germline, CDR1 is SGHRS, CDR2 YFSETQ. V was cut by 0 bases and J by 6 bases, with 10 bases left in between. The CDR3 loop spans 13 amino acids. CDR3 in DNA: TGCGCCAGCAGCTTGGAAGGGTTTGGCGAGCAGTACTTC. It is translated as CASSLEGFGEQYF.

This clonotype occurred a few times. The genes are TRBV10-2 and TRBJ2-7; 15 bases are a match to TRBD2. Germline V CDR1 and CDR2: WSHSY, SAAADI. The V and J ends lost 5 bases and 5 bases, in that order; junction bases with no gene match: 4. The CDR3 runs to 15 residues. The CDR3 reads CASSPRTSGGDEQYF. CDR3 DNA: TGCGCCAGCAGTCCCCGGACTAGCGGGGGGGACGAGCAGTACTTC.

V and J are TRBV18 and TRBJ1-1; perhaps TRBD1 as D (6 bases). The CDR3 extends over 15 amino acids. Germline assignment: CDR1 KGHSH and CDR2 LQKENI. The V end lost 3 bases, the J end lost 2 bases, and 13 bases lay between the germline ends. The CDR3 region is CASSPGGRTNTEAFF. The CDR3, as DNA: TGTGCCAGCTCACCGGGGGGGCGGACAAACACTGAAGCTTTCTTT. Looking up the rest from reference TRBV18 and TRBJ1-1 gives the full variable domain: NAGVMQNPRHLVRRRGQEARLRCSPMKGHSHVYWYRQLPEEGLKFMVYLQKENIIDESGMPKERFSAEFPKEGPSILRIQQVVRGDSAAYFCASSPGGRTNTEAFFGQGTRLTVV.

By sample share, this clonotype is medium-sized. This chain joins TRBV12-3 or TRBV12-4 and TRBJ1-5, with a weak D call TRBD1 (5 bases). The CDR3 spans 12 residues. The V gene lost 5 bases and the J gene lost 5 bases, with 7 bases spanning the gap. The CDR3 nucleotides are TGTGCCAGCAGTGGGGCCCATCAGCCCCAGCATTTT. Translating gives CASSGAHQPQHF.

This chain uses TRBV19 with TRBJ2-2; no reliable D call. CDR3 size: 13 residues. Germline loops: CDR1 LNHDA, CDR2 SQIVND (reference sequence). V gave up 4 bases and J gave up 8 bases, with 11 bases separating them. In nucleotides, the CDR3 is TGTGCCAGTAGTAGTTTGCCCACGGGGGAGCTGTTTTTT. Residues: CASSSLPTGELFF.